Sequencing of this T cell receptor (beta chain) was carried out in a study of cytomegalovirus exposure and HLA in healthy donors. Study details: Earlier work reported roughly 120 million unique TCR beta sequences from 180 million or so T cells.

With V trimmed by 5 bases and J by 3 bases, 5 bases remained unmatched. Germline CDR1 and CDR2: MDHEN and SYDVKM. CDR3 length equals 15 residues. With 60 Vbeta and 13 Jbeta primers, the PCR was carried out. The data were produced by immunoSEQ multiplex PCR, yet TCRdb's version contains in-frame clones alone and is incomplete. Here the sample spans over 65,000 clones, more than 60% being singletons. Of note for this clone: Its specificity is unknown.

Study observations and caveats: Most subjects had HLA-A and HLA-B alleles reportedly predicted accurately by TCR beta sequences.

Sequenced input: PBMCs. This TCR was recovered from a middle-aged man in good health and CMV-seronegative. This sequence joins TRBV28 and TRBJ1-5; TRBD1 aligns across 9 bases. CDR3 protein: CASSRTGEYNQPQHF. CDR3 DNA sequence: TGTGCCAGCAGTCGGACAGGGGAATACAATCAGCCCCAGCATTTT. Together with reference TRBV28 and TRBJ1-5, the CDR3 gives the full variable domain: DVKVTQSSRYLVKRTGEKVFLECVQDMDHENMFWYRQDPGLGLRLIYFSYDVKMKEKGDIPEGYSVSREKKERFSLILESASTNQTSMYLCASSRTGEYNQPQHFGDGTRLSIL.